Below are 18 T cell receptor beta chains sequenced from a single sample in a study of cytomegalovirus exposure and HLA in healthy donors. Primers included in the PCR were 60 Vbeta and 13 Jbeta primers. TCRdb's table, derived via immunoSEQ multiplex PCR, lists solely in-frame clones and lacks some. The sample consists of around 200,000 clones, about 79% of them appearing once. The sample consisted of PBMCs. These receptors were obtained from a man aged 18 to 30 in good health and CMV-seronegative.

The DNA of the CDR3 is TGTGCCTGCAAGGGGGCTGGCTATGGCTACACCTTC. As protein: CACKGAGYGYTF. The V call is TRBV30, the J call TRBJ1-2; TRBD1 matches at 7 bases. The V and J ends lost 6 bases and 4 bases, in that order; junction bases with no gene match: 5. This CDR3 comprises 12 residues. In germline, CDR1 is GTSNPN, CDR2 SVGIG (reference sequence).

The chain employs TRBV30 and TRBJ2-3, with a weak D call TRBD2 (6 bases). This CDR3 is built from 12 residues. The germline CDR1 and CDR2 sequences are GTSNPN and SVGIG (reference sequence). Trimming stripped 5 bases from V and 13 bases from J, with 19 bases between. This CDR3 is CAWDEVGGAKYF. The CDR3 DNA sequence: TGTGCCTGGGACGAGGTCGGCGGGGCAAAGTATTTT.

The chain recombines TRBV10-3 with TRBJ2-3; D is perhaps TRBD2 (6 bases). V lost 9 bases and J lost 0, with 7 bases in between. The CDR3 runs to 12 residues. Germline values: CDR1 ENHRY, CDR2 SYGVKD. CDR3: CAMGTSTDTQYF. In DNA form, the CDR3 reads TGTGCCATGGGGACTAGCACAGATACGCAGTATTTT.

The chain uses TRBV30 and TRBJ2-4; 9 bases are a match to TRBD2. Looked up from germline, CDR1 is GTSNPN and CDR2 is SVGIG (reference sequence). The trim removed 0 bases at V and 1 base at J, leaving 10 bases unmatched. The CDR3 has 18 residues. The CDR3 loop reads CAWSVQMGREGAKNIQYF. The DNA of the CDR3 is TGTGCCTGGAGTGTACAAATGGGGCGGGAGGGGGCCAAAAACATTCAGTACTTC.

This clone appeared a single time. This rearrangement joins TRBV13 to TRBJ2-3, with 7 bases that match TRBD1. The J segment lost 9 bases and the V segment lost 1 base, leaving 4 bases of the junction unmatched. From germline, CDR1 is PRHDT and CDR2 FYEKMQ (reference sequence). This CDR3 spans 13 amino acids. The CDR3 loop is CASSLETGSTQYF. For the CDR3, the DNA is TGTGCCAGCAGCTTAGAGACAGGGTCCACGCAGTATTTT.

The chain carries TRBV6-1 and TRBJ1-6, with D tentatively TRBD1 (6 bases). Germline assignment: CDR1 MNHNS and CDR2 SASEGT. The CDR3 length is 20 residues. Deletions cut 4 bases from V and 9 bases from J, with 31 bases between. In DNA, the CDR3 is TGTGCCAGCAGTGCCTACTCGGGGGAGGGGGGTCGAGGGAGTGGTTCACCCCTCCACTTT. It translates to CASSAYSGEGGRGSGSPLHF.

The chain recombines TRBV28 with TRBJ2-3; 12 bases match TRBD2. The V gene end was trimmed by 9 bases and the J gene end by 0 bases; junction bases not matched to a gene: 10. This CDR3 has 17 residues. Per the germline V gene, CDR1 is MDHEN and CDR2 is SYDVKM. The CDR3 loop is CASSSGRARLSTDTQYF. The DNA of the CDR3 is TGTGCCAGTTCTAGCGGGAGGGCCCGGTTAAGCACAGATACGCAGTATTTT.

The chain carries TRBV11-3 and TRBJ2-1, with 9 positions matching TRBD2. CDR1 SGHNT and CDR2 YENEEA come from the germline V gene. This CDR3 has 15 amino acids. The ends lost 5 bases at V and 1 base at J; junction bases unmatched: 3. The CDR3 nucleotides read TGTGCCAGCAGCCCTAGCGGGGTTTCCTACAATGAGCAGTTCTTC. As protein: CASSPSGVSYNEQFF.

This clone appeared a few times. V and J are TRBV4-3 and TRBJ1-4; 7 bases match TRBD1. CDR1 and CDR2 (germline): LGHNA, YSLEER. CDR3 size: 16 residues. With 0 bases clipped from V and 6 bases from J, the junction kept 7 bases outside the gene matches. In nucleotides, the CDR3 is TGCGCCAGCAGCCAAGAATTCAGGGGGGCGGATGAAAAACTGTTTTTT. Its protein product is CASSQEFRGADEKLFF.

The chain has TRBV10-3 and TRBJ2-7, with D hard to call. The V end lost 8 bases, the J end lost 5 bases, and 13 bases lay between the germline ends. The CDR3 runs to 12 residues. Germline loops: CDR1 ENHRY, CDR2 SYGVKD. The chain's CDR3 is CAILDALDEQYF. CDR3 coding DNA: TGTGCCATCCTTGATGCGCTTGACGAGCAGTACTTC.

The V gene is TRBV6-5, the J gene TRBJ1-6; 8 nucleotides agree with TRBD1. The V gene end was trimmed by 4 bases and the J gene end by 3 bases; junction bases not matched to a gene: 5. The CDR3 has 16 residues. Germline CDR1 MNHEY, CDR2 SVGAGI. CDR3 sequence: CASSLGQDNYNSPLHF. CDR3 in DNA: TGTGCCAGCAGTTTGGGACAGGATAACTATAATTCACCCCTCCACTTT.

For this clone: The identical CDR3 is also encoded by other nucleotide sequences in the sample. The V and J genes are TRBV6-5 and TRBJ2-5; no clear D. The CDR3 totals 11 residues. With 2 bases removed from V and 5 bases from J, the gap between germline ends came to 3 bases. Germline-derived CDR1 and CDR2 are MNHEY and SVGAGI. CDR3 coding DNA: TGTGCCAGCAGTTACAGCGAGACCCAGTACTTC. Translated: CASSYSETQYF.

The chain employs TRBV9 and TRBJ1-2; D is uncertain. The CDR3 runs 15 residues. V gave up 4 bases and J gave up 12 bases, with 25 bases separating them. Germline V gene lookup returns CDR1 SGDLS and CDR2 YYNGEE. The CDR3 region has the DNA TGTGCCAGCAGCCCCCCGGCCGGGGTTTCAGAAATGGACACCTTC. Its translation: CASSPPAGVSEMDTF.

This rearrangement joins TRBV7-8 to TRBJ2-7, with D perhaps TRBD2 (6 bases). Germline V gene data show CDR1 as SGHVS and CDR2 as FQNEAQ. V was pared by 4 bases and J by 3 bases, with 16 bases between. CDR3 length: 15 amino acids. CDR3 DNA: TGTGCCAGCAGCTCTCCCTGGGGGGTGGACTACGAGCAGTACTTC. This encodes CASSSPWGVDYEQYF.

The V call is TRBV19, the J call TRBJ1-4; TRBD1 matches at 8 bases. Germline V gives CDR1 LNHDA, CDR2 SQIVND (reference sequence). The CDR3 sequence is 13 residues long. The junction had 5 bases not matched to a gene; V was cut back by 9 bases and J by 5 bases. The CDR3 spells CASRDRRNEKLFF. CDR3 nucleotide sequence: TGTGCCAGCCGGGACAGGCGGAATGAAAAACTGTTTTTT.

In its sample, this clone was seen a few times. DNA for the CDR3: TGTGCCAGCAGCCAAGGCCTCCTAGTCATAGATACGCAGTATTTT. Its translation: CASSQGLLVIDTQYF. V usage is TRBV14 and J usage is TRBJ2-3; D call uncertain. The CDR3 contains 15 residues. V gave up 1 base and J gave up 5 bases, with 13 bases separating them. CDR1 and CDR2 from the germline V gene are SGHDN and FVKESK. Together with reference TRBV14 and TRBJ2-3, the CDR3 gives the full variable domain: EAGVTQFPSHSVIEKGQTVTLRCDPISGHDNLYWYRRVMGKEIKFLLHFVKESKQDESGMPNNRFLAERTGGTYSTLKVQPAELEDSGVYFCASSQGLLVIDTQYFGPGTRLTVL.

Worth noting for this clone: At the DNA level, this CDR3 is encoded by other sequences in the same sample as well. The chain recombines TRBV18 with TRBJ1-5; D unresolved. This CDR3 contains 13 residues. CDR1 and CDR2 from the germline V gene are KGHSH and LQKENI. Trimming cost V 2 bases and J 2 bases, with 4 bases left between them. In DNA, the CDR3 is TGTGCCAGCTCACCAGAGGGCAATCAGCCCCAGCATTTT. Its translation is CASSPEGNQPQHF.

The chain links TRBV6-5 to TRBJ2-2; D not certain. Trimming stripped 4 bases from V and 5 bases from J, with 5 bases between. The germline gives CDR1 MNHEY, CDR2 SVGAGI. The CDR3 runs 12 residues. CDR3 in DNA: TGTGCCAGCAGTTCTCCGACCGGGGAGCTGTTTTTT. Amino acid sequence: CASSSPTGELFF.